This entry concerns a single TCR beta chain. Antigen unknown. CDR1 SGHAT and CDR2 FQNNGV come from the germline V gene. V lost 5 bases and J lost 5; bases outside the gene matches: 11. CDR3 size: 15 residues. This entry is derived from a study of cytomegalovirus exposure and HLA in healthy donors. Study findings and constraints: Sequencing depth roughly uniform across donors was assumed in presence/absence analyses. Some V segments, TRBV6-2 and TRBV6-3 among them, were indistinguishable and were therefore excluded.

The study ran its PCR with 60 Vbeta and 13 Jbeta primers. Assay used: immunoSEQ multiplex PCR; TCRdb lists only in-frame clones, some missing. Seen here are fewer than 200,000 clones, over 65% observed once, and the top ten hold less than 0.9%. This sequence joins TRBV11-2 and TRBJ1-2; 7 bases agree with TRBD1. This clonotype originated in a female donor in good health and CMV-seronegative. The sample taken for sequencing was PBMCs. As DNA, the CDR3 is TGTGCCAGCAGCCCTGGAGGAGGGGGCAGGTATGGCTACACCTTC. Translating it yields CASSPGGGGRYGYTF.